This paragraph reports one T cell receptor (delta chain). A read error may explain this, as a much larger clone is one base away. TCRdb re-processed the reads via CATT. The sample yields about 8,500 delta-chain clones, about 3.4% seen once. The sample originates from a study of gamma-delta chains in newborns, infants, children. This CDR3 is 21 amino acids long. From germline, CDR1 is GEAIGNYY and CDR2 EKD. This clonotype was sampled from a child who was a newborn, infant or young child, either healthy, febrile or measles-vaccinated (not recorded which). The gene calls are TRDV2 and TRDJ3; 13 nucleotides align to TRDD3. The J gene is absent in TCRdb and was assigned here via DNA matching to germline. Sequenced: blood. The CDR3 DNA is TGTGCCTGTGACACCGTACTGGGGGATACGCGGAGCTCCTGGAACACCCGACAGATGTTTTTC. Amino acid sequence: CACDTVLGDTRSSWNTRQMFF.